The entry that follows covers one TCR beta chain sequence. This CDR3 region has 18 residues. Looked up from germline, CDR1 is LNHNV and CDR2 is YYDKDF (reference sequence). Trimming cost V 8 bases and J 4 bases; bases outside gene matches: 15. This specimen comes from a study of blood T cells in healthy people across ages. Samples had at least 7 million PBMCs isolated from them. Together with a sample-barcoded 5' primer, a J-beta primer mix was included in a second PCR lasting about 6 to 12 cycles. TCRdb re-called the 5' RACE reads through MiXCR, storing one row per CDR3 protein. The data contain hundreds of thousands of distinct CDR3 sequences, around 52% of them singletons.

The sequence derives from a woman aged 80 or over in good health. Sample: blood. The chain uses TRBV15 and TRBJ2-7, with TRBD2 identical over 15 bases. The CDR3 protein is CATSSIGGTSGRSYEQYF. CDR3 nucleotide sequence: TGTGCCACCTCCAGCATAGGGGGGACTAGCGGGAGGTCGTACGAGCAGTACTTC.